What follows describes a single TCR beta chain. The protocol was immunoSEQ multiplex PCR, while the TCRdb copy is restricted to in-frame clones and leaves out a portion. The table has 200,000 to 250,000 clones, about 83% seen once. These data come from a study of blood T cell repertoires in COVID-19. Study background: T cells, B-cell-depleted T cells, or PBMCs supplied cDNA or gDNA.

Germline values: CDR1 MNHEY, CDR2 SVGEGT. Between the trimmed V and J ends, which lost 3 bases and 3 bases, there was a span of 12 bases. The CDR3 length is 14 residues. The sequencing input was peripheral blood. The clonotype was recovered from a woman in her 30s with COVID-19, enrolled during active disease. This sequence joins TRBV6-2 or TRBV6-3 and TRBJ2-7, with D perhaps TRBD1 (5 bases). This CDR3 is CASSYVAGNYEQYF. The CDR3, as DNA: TGTGCCAGCAGTTATGTGGCAGGGAACTACGAGCAGTACTTC.